These 22 T cell receptor beta chains were all obtained from the same sample, sequenced in a study of cytomegalovirus exposure and HLA in healthy donors. The data were produced by immunoSEQ multiplex PCR, yet TCRdb's version contains in-frame clones alone and is incomplete. The sample contains over 200,000 clones, 70% to 90% of which appear only once. Sequences were obtained from PBMCs. The receptor set was obtained from a woman aged 18-30 years in good health and CMV-seronegative.

The chain combines TRBV5-1 with TRBJ2-3, with 10 bases that match TRBD2. Per the germline V gene, CDR1 is SGHRS and CDR2 is YFSETQ. The V segment lost 7 bases and the J segment 0 bases; nucleotides outside the gene matches: 5. The CDR3 covers 15 residues. CDR3 amino acids: CASCGLAASTDTQYF. The CDR3 bases are TGCGCCAGCTGCGGACTAGCGGCTAGCACAGATACGCAGTATTTT.

V usage is TRBV27 and J usage is TRBJ2-2, with D maybe TRBD2 (5 bases). This CDR3 has 16 amino acids. V shed 7 bases and J shed 3 bases, with 18 bases lying between them. The V gene's germline CDR1 is MNHEY and CDR2 SMNVEV (reference sequence). The DNA of the CDR3 is TGTGCCAGCACTCAATGGCTCGCCGGGGACACCGGGGAGCTGTTTTTT. It codes for CASTQWLAGDTGELFF.

The rearrangement links TRBV29-1 to TRBJ1-1; D unclear. Germline values: CDR1 SQVTM, CDR2 ANQGSEA. V gave up 7 bases and J gave up 1 base, with 13 bases separating them. This CDR3 is 13 amino acids long. This CDR3 is CSAWAPGNTEAFF. The CDR3 DNA is TGCAGCGCCTGGGCCCCTGGGAACACTGAAGCTTTCTTT.

This chain connects TRBV9 to TRBJ2-1, with 8 positions matching TRBD2. The CDR3 sequence is 16 residues long. The V gene end was trimmed by 4 bases and the J gene end by 7 bases; junction bases not matched to a gene: 13. The germline V gene has CDR1 SGDLS and CDR2 YYNGEE. The CDR3 region has the DNA TGTGCCAGCAGCCAGACGTCAGCGGGAGCTAGGAATGAGCAGTTCTTC. Its protein product is CASSQTSAGARNEQFF.

This clone has a single count. This chain joins TRBV14 and TRBJ2-7, with 9 bases aligning to TRBD2. The junction had 27 bases not matched to a gene; V was cut back by 4 bases and J by 2 bases. Germline V CDR1 and CDR2: SGHDN, FVKESK. The CDR3 contains 22 residues. The CDR3 DNA reads TGTGCCAGCAGCCGCCGCTTGGGCTGGGATGGCGGGGCGGCTAGCGGGACCTACGAGCAGTACTTC. This codes for CASSRRLGWDGGAASGTYEQYF.

The chain has TRBV30 and TRBJ2-7; D remains ambiguous. V lost 2 bases to trimming and J lost 2 bases, with 10 bases between them. Germline lookup yields CDR1 GTSNPN and CDR2 SVGIG (reference sequence). The CDR3 is 13 amino acids. This CDR3 is CAWSIRETYEQYF. The CDR3 DNA reads TGTGCCTGGAGTATAAGAGAAACCTACGAGCAGTACTTC. Looking up the rest from reference TRBV30 and TRBJ2-7 gives the full variable domain: SQTIHQWPATLVQPVGSPLSLECTVEGTSNPNLYWYRQAAGRGLQLLFYSVGIGQISSEVPQNLSASRPQDRQFILSSKKLLLSDSGFYLCAWSIRETYEQYFGPGTRLTVT.

Notes on this clone: Other DNA sequences in the same sample also yield this CDR3. This rearrangement joins TRBV5-1 to TRBJ2-7; TRBD1 matches at 9 bases. This CDR3 spans 14 amino acids. Trimming cost V 4 bases and J 4 bases; bases outside gene matches: 6. The germline gives CDR1 SGHRS, CDR2 YFSETQ. CDR3 in amino acids: CASSPGQGAYEQYF. In DNA, the CDR3 is TGCGCCAGCAGCCCGGGACAGGGTGCTTACGAGCAGTACTTC.

The genes are TRBV5-1 and TRBJ1-2; maybe TRBD1 (6 bases). This CDR3 region has 15 residues. Germline CDR1 and CDR2: SGHRS and YFSETQ. V lost 4 bases and J 10 bases, leaving 23 bases between the germline ends. The CDR3 DNA reads TGCGCCAGCAGCGGCGCATTAACCGGGACATTCGACTACACCTTC. Its translation: CASSGALTGTFDYTF.

The chain links TRBV2 to TRBJ1-1; a weak D match, TRBD1 (6 bases). Germline CDR1 and CDR2: SNHLY and FYNNEI. The V end was cut by 7 bases, the J end by 7 bases, with 13 bases between. The CDR3 consists of 12 residues. The CDR3 region has the DNA TGTGCCAGCAAGGACAGTACCGTTGAAGCTTTCTTT. As protein: CASKDSTVEAFF.

J is TRBJ2-5 and V is TRBV5-6, with D maybe TRBD1 (6 bases). Germline CDR1 reads SGHDT; CDR2 reads YYEEEE. The CDR3 length is 13 residues. V lost 2 bases and J lost 1, with 6 bases in between. CDR3 sequence reads: CASSLGGQETQYF. The CDR3 nucleotides are TGTGCCAGCAGCTTAGGGGGCCAAGAGACCCAGTACTTC.

The chain couples TRBV6-5 to TRBJ1-2; 11 positions agree with TRBD1. With 6 bases clipped from V and 6 bases from J, the junction kept 9 bases outside the gene matches. Germline values: CDR1 MNHEY, CDR2 SVGAGI. The CDR3 spans 15 residues. The CDR3 DNA reads as TGTGCCAGCAGCCGGACAGGGGGCCTGCTTAATGGCTACACCTTC. It is translated as CASSRTGGLLNGYTF.

This clone was counted only a few times. The rearrangement uses TRBV6-1 and TRBJ1-3, with D uncertain. V was cut by 11 bases and J by 4 bases, with 9 bases left in between. Germline V gene lookup returns CDR1 MNHNS and CDR2 SASEGT. The CDR3 runs to 11 residues. The DNA for the CDR3 is TGTGCCGGGCGAGGGGGAAACACCATATATTTT. This translates into CAGRGGNTIYF.

The chain uses TRBV7-9 and TRBJ1-1; D not certain. V shed 2 bases and J shed 4 bases, with 5 bases lying between them. This CDR3 comprises 12 residues. Germline V gives CDR1 SEHNR, CDR2 FQNEAQ (reference sequence). CDR3 coding DNA: TGTGCCAGCAGCTTACGAGGCACTGAAGCTTTCTTT. Its translation is CASSLRGTEAFF.

The rearrangement links TRBV4-1 to TRBJ2-7; 9 nucleotides match TRBD1. The V gene's germline CDR1 is MGHRA and CDR2 YSYEKL. Unmatched junction bases numbered 14, after V lost 6 bases and J lost 5 bases. The length of the CDR3 is 16 residues. The CDR3 DNA sequence: TGCGCCAGCAGTTCTAAGCCCGGGACAGGGTCCCACGAGCAGTACTTC. This gives the protein CASSSKPGTGSHEQYF.

The V call is TRBV9, the J call TRBJ2-1; 9 bases fit TRBD2. Germline V lookup: CDR1 SGDLS, CDR2 YYNGEE. The CDR3 consists of 16 residues. The J segment lost 6 bases and the V segment lost 0 bases, leaving 7 bases of the junction unmatched. The CDR3 is CASSVGGRGYGNEQFF. The CDR3 bases are TGTGCCAGCAGCGTAGGCGGGAGGGGGTATGGCAATGAGCAGTTCTTC.

The chain combines TRBV5-1 with TRBJ2-3, with 15 bases matching TRBD2. The CDR3 spans 18 residues. V lost 5 bases to trimming and J lost 6 bases; unmatched junction nucleotides: 13. Per germline, CDR1 SGHRS and CDR2 YFSETQ. Here the CDR3 reads CASRSGLAGGGAHDTQYF. CDR3 sequence (DNA): TGCGCCAGCAGATCGGGACTAGCGGGAGGAGGGGCACATGATACGCAGTATTTT.

The rearrangement uses TRBV30 and TRBJ2-7; D call uncertain. The CDR3 is made up of 11 amino acids. V was cut by 0 bases and J by 4 bases, with 4 bases left in between. Germline V lookup: CDR1 GTSNPN, CDR2 SVGIG (reference sequence). The CDR3: CAWSVRYEQYF. The DNA for the CDR3 is TGTGCCTGGAGTGTACGGTACGAGCAGTACTTC.

V usage is TRBV7-2 and J usage is TRBJ2-7, with TRBD1 matching over 7 bases. In germline, CDR1 is SGHTA, CDR2 FQGNSA. The CDR3 has 15 residues. Losses at the gene ends were 5 bases for V and 4 bases for J; bases not matched to a gene: 11. The CDR3 region is CASSLGGQMIYEQYF. As DNA, the CDR3 is TGTGCCAGCAGCCTAGGGGGACAGATGATTTACGAGCAGTACTTC.

The CDR3 DNA reads as TGTGCCAGCAGTGGCCAGACAGGGAGAAGGACCACAGATACGCAGTATTTT. This codes for CASSGQTGRRTTDTQYF. The chain has TRBV6-1 and TRBJ2-3, with TRBD1 matching over 7 bases. The junction had 12 bases not matched to a gene; V was cut back by 4 bases and J by 2 bases. Germline V gives CDR1 MNHNS, CDR2 SASEGT. The CDR3 runs to 17 residues.

This sequence joins TRBV7-3 and TRBJ2-2; 13 bases are a match to TRBD2. The CDR3 runs 17 residues. Trimming cost V 5 bases and J 7 bases; bases outside gene matches: 10. From germline, CDR1 is SGHTA and CDR2 FQGTGA. The CDR3 bases are TGTGCCAGCAGCCGATTCGGACTAGCGGGAGCGGACGGGGAGCTGTTTTTT. This sequence encodes CASSRFGLAGADGELFF.

The V call is TRBV7-9, the J call TRBJ2-7; TRBD2 matches at 11 bases. The CDR3 is 15 amino acids. The germline CDR1 and CDR2 sequences are SEHNR and FQNEAQ (reference sequence). V gave up 5 bases and J gave up 9 bases; unmatched junction bases: 12. This CDR3 is CASSDRSGTSGRQYF. CDR3 in DNA: TGTGCCAGCAGCGACCGATCCGGGACTAGCGGTCGGCAGTACTTC.

The chain is built from TRBV2 and TRBJ2-5; TRBD1 aligns across 8 bases. Looked up from germline, CDR1 is SNHLY and CDR2 is FYNNEI. V gave up 8 bases and J gave up 4 bases; unmatched junction bases: 3. The CDR3 sequence is 12 residues long. CDR3 loop: CASSGQGETQYF. The CDR3 DNA is TGTGCCAGCTCAGGACAGGGAGAGACCCAGTACTTC.